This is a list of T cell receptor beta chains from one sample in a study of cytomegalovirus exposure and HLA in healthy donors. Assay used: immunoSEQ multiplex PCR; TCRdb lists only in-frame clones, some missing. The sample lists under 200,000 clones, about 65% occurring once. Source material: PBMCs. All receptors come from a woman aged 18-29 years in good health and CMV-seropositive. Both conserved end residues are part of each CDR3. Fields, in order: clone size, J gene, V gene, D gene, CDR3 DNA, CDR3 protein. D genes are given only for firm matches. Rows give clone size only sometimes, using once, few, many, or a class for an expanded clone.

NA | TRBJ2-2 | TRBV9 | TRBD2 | TGTGCCAGCAGCGTAGCACTAGCGGGAGACACCGGGGAGCTGTTTTTT | CASSVALAGDTGELFF
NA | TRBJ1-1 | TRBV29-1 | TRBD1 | TGCAGCGTAGCCCGGGACAGGGTAGGGGACACTGAAGCTTTCTTT | CSVARDRVGDTEAFF
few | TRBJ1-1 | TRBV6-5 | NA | TGTGCCAGCAGCTTGTGGGCCGACACTGAAGCTTTCTTT | CASSLWADTEAFF
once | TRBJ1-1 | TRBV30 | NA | TGTGCCTGGAGGATCGACTGGAACACTGAAGCTTTCTTT | CAWRIDWNTEAFF
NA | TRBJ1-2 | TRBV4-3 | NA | TGCGCCAGCAGCCTTTTACAGGGCCCCCATGGCTACACCTTC | CASSLLQGPHGYTF
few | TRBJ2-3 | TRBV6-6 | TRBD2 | TGTGCCAGCAGTTCCGGACTAGCGGGAGTCTCAGATACGCAGTATTTT | CASSSGLAGVSDTQYF
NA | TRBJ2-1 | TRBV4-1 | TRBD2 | TGCGCCAGCAGCCAGGGTCTAGCGGGCGTCCCACGCTCCTACAATGAGCAGTTCTTC | CASSQGLAGVPRSYNEQFF
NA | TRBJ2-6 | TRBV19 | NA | TGTGCCAGTAGTATAGCCCACCTACGGGGCTCTGGGGCCAACGTCCTGACTTTC | CASSIAHLRGSGANVLTF
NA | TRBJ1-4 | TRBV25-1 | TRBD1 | TGTGCCAGCAGTGAATATAAAGGGACAGGTTTTAATGAAAAACTGTTTTTT | CASSEYKGTGFNEKLFF
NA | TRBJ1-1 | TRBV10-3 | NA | TGTGCCATCAGTGATGAGGGGAACACTGAAGCTTTCTTT | CAISDEGNTEAFF
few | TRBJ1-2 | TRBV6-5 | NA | TGTGCCAGCAGTTACGGCAGGGCGGACCCTAACTATGGCTACACCTTC | CASSYGRADPNYGYTF
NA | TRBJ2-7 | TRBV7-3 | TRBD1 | TGTGCCAGCAGCCCCAGGGGGGAGCAGTACTTC | CASSPRGEQYF
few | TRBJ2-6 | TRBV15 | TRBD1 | TGTGCCACCAGCAGAGATCTAGACAGGGGACTTTCTGGGGCCAACGTCCTGACTTTC | CATSRDLDRGLSGANVLTF
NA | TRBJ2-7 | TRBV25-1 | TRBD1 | TGTGCCAGCAGTGAAGTAGGACAGGGAACTACCTACGAGCAGTACTTC | CASSEVGQGTTYEQYF
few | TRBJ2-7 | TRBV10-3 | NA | TGTGCCATCGGGGGGAGCTACGAGCAGTACTTC | CAIGGSYEQYF
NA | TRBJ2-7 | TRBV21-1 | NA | TGTGCCAGCAGCAAATTTGGGCCATGCACCCTCTCCTACGAGCAGTACTTC | CASSKFGPCTLSYEQYF
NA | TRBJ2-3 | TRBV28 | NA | TGTGCCAGCAACTCGGGAGCGGCATCTGGCACAGATACGCAGTATTTT | CASNSGAASGTDTQYF
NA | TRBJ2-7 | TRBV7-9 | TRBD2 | TGTGCCAGCACTCCCGGTTGGAGCGGGGGGCCCTACGAGCAGTACTTC | CASTPGWSGGPYEQYF
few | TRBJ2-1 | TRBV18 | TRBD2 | TGTGCCAGCTCACGGACTAGCGGCGATGAGCAGTTCTTC | CASSRTSGDEQFF
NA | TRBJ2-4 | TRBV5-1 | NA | TGCGCCAGCAGCTTTAATACAGGGACCAAAAACATTCAGTACTTC | CASSFNTGTKNIQYF
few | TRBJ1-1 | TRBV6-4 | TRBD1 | TGTGCCAGCACTCCCTCGGCGGGAGGGGGCAGGACTGAAGCTTTCTTT | CASTPSAGGGRTEAFF
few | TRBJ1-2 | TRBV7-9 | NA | TGTGCCAGCAGCTTTAATGACAGGACTAACTATGGCTACACCTTC | CASSFNDRTNYGYTF
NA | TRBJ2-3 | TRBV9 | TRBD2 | TGTGCCAGCAGCGTAGAGCCTAGCGGGGGGGATACGCAGTATTTT | CASSVEPSGGDTQYF
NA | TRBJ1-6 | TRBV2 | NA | TGTGCCAGCAATCCAGGGCTTAATTCACCCCTCCACTTT | CASNPGLNSPLHF
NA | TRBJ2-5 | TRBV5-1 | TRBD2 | TGCGCCAGCAGCGGGGGACTAGCGGGAGTCGAGGAGCAGTACTTC | CASSGGLAGVEEQYF
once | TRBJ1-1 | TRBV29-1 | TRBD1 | TGCAGCGGGGACAGGGGCTTGACGAACACTGAAGCTTTCTTT | CSGDRGLTNTEAFF
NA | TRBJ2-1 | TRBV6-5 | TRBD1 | TGTGCCAGCAGCAAAGACAGGGGGGCCTACAATGAGCAGTTCTTC | CASSKDRGAYNEQFF
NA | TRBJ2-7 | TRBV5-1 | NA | TGCGCCAGCAGGGGGAGATTCCAACAGGGAGACGAGCAGTACTTC | CASRGRFQQGDEQYF
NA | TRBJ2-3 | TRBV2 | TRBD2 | TGTGCCAGCAGTGGCGGGGGGGGCTTATATTTT | CASSGGGGLYF
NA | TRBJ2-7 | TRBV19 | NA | TGTGCCAGTAGTTTACAGGGTTCGGGTGAGCAGTACTTC | CASSLQGSGEQYF
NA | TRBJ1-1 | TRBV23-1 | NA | TGCGCCAGCAGTCAATCGTTAAAATTTCTTGGGCCTCCTGAAGCTTTCTTT | CASSQSLKFLGPPEAFF
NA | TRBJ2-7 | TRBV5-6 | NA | TGTGCCAGCAGACCTCGACAGATGGGCTACGAGCAGTACTTC | CASRPRQMGYEQYF
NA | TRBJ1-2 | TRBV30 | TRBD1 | TGTGCCTGGAGTGACAGGGGTGAGGGAGGCTACACCTTC | CAWSDRGEGGYTF
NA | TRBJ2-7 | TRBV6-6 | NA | TGTGCCAGCAGTTACGAGGCGGGGCGCTCCTACGAGCAGTACTTC | CASSYEAGRSYEQYF
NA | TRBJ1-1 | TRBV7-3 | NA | TGTGCCAGCAGCCGCGGACAGATGAACACTGAAGCTTTCTTT | CASSRGQMNTEAFF
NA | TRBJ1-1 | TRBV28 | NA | TGTGCCAGCCGGATCTACAGAAACACTGAAGCTTTCTTT | CASRIYRNTEAFF
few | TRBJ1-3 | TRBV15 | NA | TGTGCCACCAGCATTGGGATGCCAGGGGCGCGTGGAAACACCATATATTTT | CATSIGMPGARGNTIYF
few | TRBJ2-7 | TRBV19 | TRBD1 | TGTGCCAGTAATTCGGGACAGGGGTACGAGCAGTACTTC | CASNSGQGYEQYF
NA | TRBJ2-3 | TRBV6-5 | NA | TGTGCCAGCAGCACGGTAGGAGGGCCGGCAGATACGCAGTATTTT | CASSTVGGPADTQYF